Shown below are 21 T cell receptor beta chains from a single sample sequenced in a study of CXCR3-negative and CXCR3-positive naive CD8 T cells. UMI-labeled 5' RACE TRB cDNA libraries were prepared from the cells. TCRdb reprocessed the 5' RACE reads, with one entry per CDR3 protein and no DNA. This sample's clone table lists fewer than 80,000 distinct CDR3 sequences. Specimen: naive CXCR3- CD8+ T cells from blood. Specified subset: CD45RO-CCR7+CD27+CD95- naive CD8+ T cells lacking CXCR3 (TNR3-). The receptor set was obtained from a human donor in good health. Some clones in this sample may be carry-over from other donors' samples.

V usage is TRBV9 and J usage is TRBJ1-4; without DNA, the TCRdb call of TRBD1 cannot be checked. The CDR3 has 13 amino acids. CDR1 is SGDLS and CDR2 is YYNGEE in the germline V gene. The CDR3 sequence is CASSPRDREKLFF.

The CDR3 sequence is CASSILGGYEQYF. The rearrangement links TRBV28 to TRBJ2-7; TCRdb's D call, TRBD1, is unchecked because there is no DNA. The V gene's germline CDR1 is MDHEN and CDR2 SYDVKM. The CDR3 has 13 residues.

The chain uses TRBV3-1 and TRBJ2-3; TCRdb lists TRBD1, though no DNA is available to test this call. Germline loops: CDR1 LGHDT, CDR2 YNNKEL (reference sequence). The CDR3 contains 15 residues. CDR3 protein: CASSQDNIQGDTQYF.

The genes are TRBV10-1 and TRBJ1-2; TCRdb indicates TRBD1, and absent DNA this call remains unverified. In germline, CDR1 is WNHNN, CDR2 SYGVQD (reference sequence). This CDR3 has 15 residues. CDR3 sequence: CASSPTVGEYYGYTF.

The rearrangement uses TRBV6-2 or TRBV6-3 and TRBJ1-1; TCRdb designates TRBD1, a call that cannot be tested without DNA. Germline V gene lookup returns CDR1 MNHEY and CDR2 SVGEGT. The CDR3 covers 16 residues. The chain's CDR3 is CASLRPGQGENNEAFF.

This chain links TRBV7-3 with TRBJ1-2. The CDR3 length is 14 residues. Germline V gene data show CDR1 as SGHTA and CDR2 as FQGTGA. The CDR3 here is CASTKKTYGLGYTF.

The chain couples TRBV13 to TRBJ1-2; TCRdb calls TRBD1, which cannot be checked without DNA. Germline V lookup: CDR1 PRHDT, CDR2 FYEKMQ (reference sequence). The CDR3 covers 15 residues. This CDR3 is CASSWLPETAYGYTF.

The chain is built from TRBV3-1 and TRBJ2-7; TCRdb reports TRBD1, a call that lacks DNA to check it against. Germline V gene data show CDR1 as LGHDT and CDR2 as YNNKEL (reference sequence). The CDR3 totals 14 residues. The CDR3: CASSWDRGFYEQYF.

The rearrangement links TRBV25-1 to TRBJ1-2; without DNA, the TCRdb call of TRBD1 cannot be checked. The CDR3 totals 11 residues. Germline-derived CDR1 and CDR2 are MGHDK and SYGVNS. The CDR3 sequence is CASRDTYGYTF.

The chain is built from TRBV11-3 and TRBJ2-5; TCRdb's D gene call, TRBD2, goes unchecked for lack of DNA. CDR1 and CDR2 from the germline V gene are SGHNT and YENEEA. The CDR3 is 16 residues long. CDR3 protein: CASSPSTSGGAWTQYF.

V and J are TRBV10-3 and TRBJ1-2; TCRdb lists TRBD1, though no DNA is available to test this call. The CDR3 loop spans 13 amino acids. Per the germline V gene, CDR1 is ENHRY and CDR2 is SYGVKD. CDR3 sequence reads: CAIGLGGADGYTF.

The genes are TRBV28 and TRBJ2-1; TCRdb gives TRBD1 as the D gene, but with no DNA this cannot be confirmed. CDR1 is MDHEN and CDR2 is SYDVKM in the germline V gene. This CDR3 is built from 14 residues. The chain's CDR3 is CASSLDRPLKEQFF.

CDR3 residues: CASSSDIYEQYF. The genes are TRBV7-9 and TRBJ2-7. Germline V gene lookup returns CDR1 SEHNR and CDR2 FQNEAQ (reference sequence). The CDR3 is made up of 12 amino acids.

V gene TRBV11-2 combines with J gene TRBJ2-1; the D call from TCRdb, TRBD1, cannot be confirmed without DNA. CDR1 and CDR2 (germline): SGHAT, FQNNGV. This CDR3 comprises 17 residues. CDR3 region: CASSDSLRAASYNEQFF.

The chain uses TRBV9 and TRBJ2-7; TCRdb outputs TRBD1, but without DNA this stays unchecked. In germline, CDR1 is SGDLS, CDR2 YYNGEE. The CDR3 consists of 14 residues. The CDR3 loop is CASSVGTGAYGQYF.

CDR3 in amino acids: CASSYSAGENNEQFF. The chain carries TRBV6-5 and TRBJ2-1; without DNA, the TCRdb call of TRBD1 cannot be checked. This CDR3 comprises 15 residues. Germline-derived CDR1 and CDR2 are MNHEY and SVGAGI.

This rearrangement joins TRBV29-1 to TRBJ2-2; TCRdb reports TRBD1, a call that lacks DNA to check it against. The CDR3 covers 15 residues. In germline, CDR1 is SQVTM, CDR2 ANQGSEA. CDR3 sequence: CSVEWQGAVTGELFF.

The chain recombines TRBV23-1 with TRBJ2-3. TRBV23-1 belongs to the ORF category, with a function that is uncertain. The CDR3 has 16 amino acids. CDR3 sequence reads: CASSQSAKPTTDTQYF.

J is TRBJ1-1 and V is TRBV5-6; as DNA is missing, the TRBD1 call by TCRdb cannot be tested. This CDR3 contains 16 residues. Germline assignment: CDR1 SGHDT and CDR2 YYEEEE. CDR3: CASSWGTRTGHTEAFF.

The chain recombines TRBV7-9 with TRBJ1-1; TCRdb's D gene call, TRBD1, goes unchecked for lack of DNA. Germline V gene sequence: CDR1 SEHNR, CDR2 FQNEAQ (reference sequence). This CDR3 is built from 14 residues. The CDR3: CASSLDGANTEAFF.

The chain employs TRBV20-1 and TRBJ2-5; with no DNA, the TCRdb D assignment of TRBD1 cannot be verified. CDR1 DFQATT and CDR2 SNEGSKA come from the germline V gene (reference sequence). The CDR3 extends over 13 amino acids. CDR3: CSARLGGQETQYF.